A selection of T cell receptor beta chains follows, all from one sample in a study of T cell responses to AZD1222 COVID-19 vaccine. TCRdb's table, derived via immunoSEQ multiplex PCR, lists solely in-frame clones and lacks some. The sample holds around 58,000 clones, roughly 84% seen once. Sequencing used peripheral blood, obtained on day 0 of AZD1222 vaccination. The receptor source for this set is an adult in good health. Each CDR3 is given with its conserved first and last residue. The D gene is left open where the match is weak. Some rows mark clone size as missing; the rest say once, few, many or name a class of expanded clone.

cdr3_aa: CASSSTGGNQPQHF
cdr3_nt: TGTGCCAGCAGCTCTACAGGGGGCAATCAGCCCCAGCATTTT
v_call: TRBV7-8
d_call: TRBD1
clone_size: NA
j_call: TRBJ1-5

cdr3_aa: CASSPTTSGSIYEQYF
cdr3_nt: TGTGCCAGCAGCCCGACGACTAGCGGGAGTATTTACGAGCAGTACTTC
v_call: TRBV9
d_call: TRBD2
clone_size: NA
j_call: TRBJ2-7

cdr3_aa: CASSFGQVDEKLFF
cdr3_nt: TGTGCCAGCAGCTTTGGACAGGTGGATGAAAAACTGTTTTTT
v_call: TRBV5-5
d_call: TRBD1
clone_size: NA
j_call: TRBJ1-4

cdr3_aa: CASSERRTYNEQFF
cdr3_nt: TGTGCCAGCAGTGAGAGGAGAACCTACAATGAGCAGTTCTTC
v_call: TRBV2
d_call: NA
clone_size: NA
j_call: TRBJ2-1

cdr3_aa: CASSHSGDNNEQFF
cdr3_nt: TGTGCCAGCAGCCACAGCGGAGACAACAATGAGCAGTTCTTC
v_call: TRBV9
d_call: NA
clone_size: NA
j_call: TRBJ2-1

cdr3_aa: CASSEEGTPNQPQHF
cdr3_nt: TGTGCCAGCAGTGAAGAGGGGACACCAAATCAGCCCCAGCATTTT
v_call: TRBV2
d_call: NA
clone_size: NA
j_call: TRBJ1-5

cdr3_aa: CASSLLPGSTTGPQYF
cdr3_nt: TGTGCCAGCAGTTTACTTCCCGGGAGTACGACGGGGCCGCAGTATTTT
v_call: TRBV27
d_call: NA
clone_size: NA
j_call: TRBJ2-3

cdr3_aa: CATSDSGNTEAFF
cdr3_nt: TGTGCCACCAGTGACTCGGGGAACACTGAAGCTTTCTTT
v_call: TRBV24-1
d_call: NA
clone_size: NA
j_call: TRBJ1-1

cdr3_aa: CASRRQGGGRATNEKLFF
cdr3_nt: TGTGCCAGCAGGCGACAGGGTGGGGGTCGGGCAACTAATGAAAAACTGTTTTTT
v_call: TRBV6-6
d_call: TRBD1
clone_size: few
j_call: TRBJ1-4

cdr3_aa: CASSPTSGRSYSYEQYF
cdr3_nt: TGCGCCAGCAGCCCGACTAGCGGGAGGTCCTATTCCTACGAGCAGTACTTC
v_call: TRBV23-1
d_call: TRBD2
clone_size: NA
j_call: TRBJ2-7

cdr3_aa: CASSRRENTEAFF
cdr3_nt: TGTGCCAGCAGCCGCAGGGAGAACACTGAAGCTTTCTTT
v_call: TRBV5-6
d_call: NA
clone_size: NA
j_call: TRBJ1-1

cdr3_aa: CASQGPYGYTF
cdr3_nt: TGTGCCAGCCAGGGGCCTTATGGCTACACCTTC
v_call: TRBV7-9
d_call: NA
clone_size: NA
j_call: TRBJ1-2

cdr3_aa: CARSLRTSGFTDTQYF
cdr3_nt: TGTGCCAGAAGCTTGAGGACTAGCGGATTCACAGATACGCAGTATTTT
v_call: TRBV5-3
d_call: TRBD2
clone_size: NA
j_call: TRBJ2-3

cdr3_aa: CSVLGGPLRYTF
cdr3_nt: TGCAGCGTCCTAGGCGGCCCCCTCCGCTACACCTTC
v_call: TRBV29-1
d_call: NA
clone_size: NA
j_call: TRBJ1-2

cdr3_aa: CASKPGDSYTEAFF
cdr3_nt: TGTGCCAGCAAACCAGGGGATTCTTATACTGAAGCTTTCTTT
v_call: TRBV7-2
d_call: NA
clone_size: NA
j_call: TRBJ1-1

cdr3_aa: CASSTLSGAEGGYTF
cdr3_nt: TGTGCCAGCAGCACACTATCGGGGGCGGAGGGTGGCTACACCTTC
v_call: TRBV7-9
d_call: NA
clone_size: NA
j_call: TRBJ1-2

cdr3_aa: CASSAGGSETEAFF
cdr3_nt: TGCGCCAGCAGCGCCGGAGGTTCGGAGACTGAAGCTTTCTTT
v_call: TRBV5-1
d_call: NA
clone_size: once
j_call: TRBJ1-1

cdr3_aa: CASSLGSIYQETQYF
cdr3_nt: TGTGCCAGCAGCTTAGGCAGTATTTACCAAGAGACCCAGTACTTC
v_call: TRBV7-2
d_call: NA
clone_size: NA
j_call: TRBJ2-5

cdr3_aa: CASSFGWAGPSYEQYF
cdr3_nt: TGTGCCAGCAGTTTTGGGTGGGCGGGCCCTTCCTACGAGCAGTACTTC
v_call: TRBV28
d_call: NA
clone_size: NA
j_call: TRBJ2-7

cdr3_aa: CASSLSGEGTEAFF
cdr3_nt: TGTGCCAGCAGCCTATCAGGGGAAGGGACTGAAGCTTTCTTT
v_call: TRBV5-8
d_call: NA
clone_size: NA
j_call: TRBJ1-1

cdr3_aa: CATLATPTANTGELFF
cdr3_nt: TGTGCCACATTAGCTACCCCGACGGCGAACACCGGGGAGCTGTTTTTT
v_call: TRBV19
d_call: NA
clone_size: few
j_call: TRBJ2-2

cdr3_aa: CASAFDMNTEAFF
cdr3_nt: TGTGCCAGCGCCTTTGACATGAACACTGAAGCTTTCTTT
v_call: TRBV7-9
d_call: NA
clone_size: NA
j_call: TRBJ1-1

cdr3_aa: CASSLEQGATDTQYF
cdr3_nt: TGTGCCAGCAGCTTAGAACAGGGGGCCACAGATACGCAGTATTTT
v_call: TRBV13
d_call: TRBD1
clone_size: NA
j_call: TRBJ2-3

cdr3_aa: CASSLEDQETQYF
cdr3_nt: TGTGCCAGCAGCCTTGAGGACCAAGAGACCCAGTACTTC
v_call: TRBV7-9
d_call: NA
clone_size: NA
j_call: TRBJ2-5

cdr3_aa: CASTLQGAGTEAFF
cdr3_nt: TGTGCCAGCACACTACAGGGGGCAGGCACTGAAGCTTTCTTT
v_call: TRBV7-2
d_call: TRBD1
clone_size: NA
j_call: TRBJ1-1

cdr3_aa: CASPPGGSGANVLTF
cdr3_nt: TGTGCCAGCCCTCCGGGGGGCTCTGGGGCCAACGTCCTGACTTTC
v_call: TRBV7-9
d_call: TRBD2
clone_size: NA
j_call: TRBJ2-6

cdr3_aa: CATSQIAGENTGELFF
cdr3_nt: TGTGCCACCAGCCAGATAGCGGGAGAGAACACCGGGGAGCTGTTTTTT
v_call: TRBV15
d_call: TRBD2
clone_size: NA
j_call: TRBJ2-2

cdr3_aa: CASSLDFGDSEANSPLHF
cdr3_nt: TGTGCCAGCAGCTTAGATTTCGGTGACAGTGAGGCTAATTCACCCCTCCACTTT
v_call: TRBV11-2
d_call: NA
clone_size: NA
j_call: TRBJ1-6

cdr3_aa: CASSEAGNTGDLNSPLHF
cdr3_nt: TGTGCCAGCAGTGAAGCGGGAAATACAGGGGATCTGAATTCACCCCTCCACTTT
v_call: TRBV2
d_call: TRBD1
clone_size: NA
j_call: TRBJ1-6

cdr3_aa: CATSRDGKVARGFSYEQYF
cdr3_nt: TGTGCCACCAGCAGAGATGGTAAGGTAGCGAGAGGGTTCTCCTACGAGCAGTACTTC
v_call: TRBV15
d_call: NA
clone_size: NA
j_call: TRBJ2-7

cdr3_aa: CASSSWIQEDGPYEQYF
cdr3_nt: TGCGCCAGCAGCTCTTGGATTCAGGAAGACGGCCCCTACGAGCAGTACTTC
v_call: TRBV5-1
d_call: NA
clone_size: NA
j_call: TRBJ2-7

cdr3_aa: CASGGTASYGYTF
cdr3_nt: TGTGCCAGCGGGGGGACAGCATCCTATGGCTACACCTTC
v_call: TRBV19
d_call: TRBD1
clone_size: once
j_call: TRBJ1-2

cdr3_aa: CASSERKDEAFF
cdr3_nt: TGTGCCAGCAGTGAGAGGAAGGATGAAGCTTTCTTT
v_call: TRBV25-1
d_call: NA
clone_size: few
j_call: TRBJ1-1

cdr3_aa: CASSLDRGPNMFF
cdr3_nt: TGTGCCAGCAGCCTTGACAGGGGCCCGAACATGTTCTTC
v_call: TRBV7-2
d_call: TRBD1
clone_size: once
j_call: TRBJ2-1

cdr3_aa: CASSPIHRANYGYTF
cdr3_nt: TGTGCCAGCAGTCCAATACATCGAGCTAACTATGGCTACACCTTC
v_call: TRBV28
d_call: NA
clone_size: NA
j_call: TRBJ1-2

cdr3_aa: CASSLESGELFF
cdr3_nt: TGTGCCAGCAGCTTGGAGTCCGGGGAGCTGTTTTTT
v_call: TRBV5-4
d_call: NA
clone_size: NA
j_call: TRBJ2-2